This TCR beta chain stems from a study of blood T cell repertoires in COVID-19. Study-wide context: Both acute and convalescent COVID-19 samples were obtained from the United States, Italy and Spain. In each case, the material was cDNA or gDNA derived from T cells, B-cell-depleted T cells, or PBMCs.

CDR1 and CDR2 (germline): LNHDA, SQIVND (reference sequence). This CDR3 region has 16 residues. V lost 7 bases and J lost 2; bases outside the gene matches: 12. The authors' processing: Amplified reference gene primers provided the basis for estimating nucleated cell counts. Using immunoSEQ multiplex PCR, the repertoire was profiled, and TCRdb retains in-frame clones only, with some absent. That table gives V, J and clone size, and the DNA gave D and trimming. Among about 80,000 clones listed, 65% to 90% were seen once. The Seattle patients joined while their infection was active and were tracked longitudinally afterward.

Specimen: peripheral blood. This receptor was taken from a man aged 50 to 59 with COVID-19, enrolled during active disease. The V gene is TRBV19, the J gene TRBJ2-3; 7 bases match TRBD2. The CDR3, as DNA: TGTGCCAGTACCCTAGGAGGCGGGGGTATCACAGATACGCAGTATTTT. The encoded protein is CASTLGGGGITDTQYF.